This T cell receptor (beta chain) originates from a study of cytotoxic CD8 clonotypes in ibrutinib-treated CLL. On the study more broadly: Across the patients, some eleven were relapsed/refractory, about 15 treatment-naive and around 18 IGHV unmutated. Investigators collected response samples after a median roughly 13 months of treatment, range 6 to 36. Study observations and caveats: Baseline-level clonality went beyond age-matched healthy donors and moved in step with circulating CD8+ T-cell counts. Clonality grew at ibrutinib response; at progression, it decreased back toward baseline.

This clone was seen only a few times. The antigen is undetermined. Generated by immunoSEQ multiplex PCR, the TCRdb table keeps only in-frame clones and is missing some. Counted here are 50,000 to 70,000 clones, roughly 54% occurring once; the ten biggest clones make up around 25%. Trimming shortened V by 1 base and J by 5 bases, and 9 bases separated the two germline ends. The V gene's germline CDR1 is KGHSH and CDR2 LQKENI. The CDR3 is made up of 13 amino acids. The source was PBMCs, collected at disease progression, from a patient treated with ibrutinib. This chain links TRBV18 with TRBJ2-7; a possible D gene is TRBD1 (6 bases). The receptor comes from a human donor with chronic lymphocytic leukemia. In DNA, the CDR3 is TGTGCCAGCTCACCACACAGGGACCACGAGCAGTACTTC. Residues: CASSPHRDHEQYF.